This entry lists 20 T cell receptor beta chains sequenced from one sample in a study of CD8 T cells in ankylosing spondylitis. Study-wide results and limits: Blood from ankylosing spondylitis patients appeared to carry a characteristic roughly eight-variant TCR beta motif.

TCRdb recomputed calls from the 5' RACE reads with MiXCR, one row per CDR3 protein. The table shows roughly 350,000 distinct CDR3 sequences, with 7.5% to 9% occurring only once. Their recognized antigens are unknown. Source material: blood, either unsorted or a sorted T cell fraction (not recorded which). Receptors originate from a male donor with ankylosing spondylitis.

The V gene is TRBV3-1, the J gene TRBJ2-3, with 9 bases identical to TRBD2. This CDR3 contains 16 residues. Germline V gene data show CDR1 as LGHDT and CDR2 as YNNKEL (reference sequence). V trimming: 4 bases; J trimming: 0 bases; junction bases outside the gene matches: 5. The CDR3 is CASSLAGGKSTDTQYF. DNA of the CDR3: TGTGCCAGCAGCCTGGCGGGAGGGAAAAGCACAGATACGCAGTATTTT.

This clonotype was counted at least ten times. One end of the junction is discordant with germline, which a read error may explain. This rearrangement joins TRBV5-1 to TRBJ2-1, with 9 positions matching TRBD1. The CDR3 contains 15 residues. CDR1 is SGHRS, CDR2 YFSETQ, per germline. CDR3 sequence reads: CASSLGQGFYNEQFF. CDR3 coding DNA: TGTGCCAGCAGCTTGGGACAGGGTTTCTACAATGAGCAGTTCTTC. The full variable domain, in which reference TRBV5-1 and TRBJ2-1 provide the parts outside the CDR3, is KAGVTQTPRYLIKTRGQQVTLSCSPISGHRSVSWYQQTPGQGLQFLFEYFSETQRNKGNFPGRFSGRQFSNSRSEMNVSTLELGDSALYLCASSLGQGFYNEQFFGPGTRLTVL.

In its sample, this clonotype was seen a few times. The chain joins TRBV3-1 to TRBJ2-5; D may be TRBD1 (6 bases). V shed 3 bases and J shed 5 bases, with 13 bases lying between them. Germline V lookup: CDR1 LGHDT, CDR2 YNNKEL (reference sequence). The CDR3 length is 14 residues. The CDR3 nucleotides are TGTGCCAGCAGCCAGACAGGACTGGAGGAGACCCAGTACTTC. Its protein is CASSQTGLEETQYF.

The chain has TRBV18 and TRBJ1-1; the D gene is possibly TRBD1 (6 bases). Germline assignment: CDR1 KGHSH and CDR2 LQKENI. Trimming shortened V by 3 bases and J by 2 bases, and 13 bases separated the two germline ends. This CDR3 is built from 15 residues. CDR3 bases: TGTGCCAGCTCACCGGTGACAGGCGGTAACACTGAAGCTTTCTTT. It yields the protein CASSPVTGGNTEAFF.

The chain joins TRBV20-1 to TRBJ2-7; D could derive from TRBD1 or TRBD2 (5 bases each). The ends were cut back, 3 bases at V and 2 bases at J, with 14 bases in the middle. Per germline, CDR1 DFQATT and CDR2 SNEGSKA (reference sequence). The length of the CDR3 is 14 residues. CDR3 region: CSASSGEGAYEQYF. The CDR3 nucleotides are TGCAGTGCTAGCTCCGGGGAAGGGGCCTACGAGCAGTACTTC.

This chain joins TRBV29-1 and TRBJ2-5; 7 nucleotides align to TRBD1. The CDR3 extends over 12 amino acids. Trimming removed 6 bases from V and 5 bases from J; junction bases left unmatched: 6. CDR1 is SQVTM, CDR2 ANQGSEA, per germline. CDR3 DNA: TGCAGCGTCGACAGGGAGTGGGAGACCCAGTACTTC. Its protein product is CSVDREWETQYF.

There are many counts of this clonotype. The rearrangement uses TRBV7-9 and TRBJ2-5; 9 positions match TRBD1. The CDR3 sequence is 16 residues long. Germline CDR1 is SEHNR and CDR2 is FQNEAQ (reference sequence). Trimming took 6 bases from V and 5 from J; bases not matched to a gene: 13. CDR3 bases: TGTGCCAGCAGTTCCGGGACAGGGTCGTTCGGTGAGACCCAGTACTTC. Its protein product is CASSSGTGSFGETQYF.

The chain joins TRBV20-1 to TRBJ2-7; 11 positions agree with TRBD1. In germline, CDR1 is DFQATT, CDR2 SNEGSKA (reference sequence). J gave up 3 bases and V 7 bases, and 11 bases lay outside the gene matches. The CDR3 spans 15 residues. Here the CDR3 reads CSVTARGTGGYEQYF. CDR3 DNA sequence: TGCAGTGTTACCGCTCGCGGGACAGGGGGCTACGAGCAGTACTTC.

This clonotype was counted a few times. V usage is TRBV7-2 and J usage is TRBJ1-1, with D maybe TRBD1 (6 bases). Germline CDR1 SGHTA, CDR2 FQGNSA. The CDR3 has 13 amino acids. V lost 2 bases and J lost 8, with 12 bases in between. The CDR3 region has the DNA TGTGCCAGCAGCTTATTAAAAGGGACAGAAGCTTTCTTT. This sequence encodes CASSLLKGTEAFF.

This clonotype was detected only a few times. The V and J genes are TRBV4-1 and TRBJ1-5; D gene unclear. V dropped 1 base and J dropped 2 bases, with 12 bases sitting between them. This CDR3 comprises 16 residues. Germline CDR1 is MGHRA and CDR2 is YSYEKL. The CDR3 DNA reads as TGCGCCAGCAGCCAAGTCAAGGGCCAAGGCAATCAGCCCCAGCATTTT. This gives the protein CASSQVKGQGNQPQHF.

This chain connects TRBV7-2 to TRBJ2-1, with D hard to call. Trimming removed 0 bases at V and 3 bases at J, with 6 bases between. Germline CDR1 reads SGHTA; CDR2 reads FQGNSA. CDR3 length: 14 residues. CDR3 loop: CASSLAGNYNEQFF. Here the CDR3 DNA reads TGTGCCAGCAGCTTAGCGGGAAACTACAATGAGCAGTTCTTC.

In this sample, this clonotype turned up many times. The J gene is TRBJ2-7, the V gene TRBV28; D ambiguous. V gave up 6 bases and J gave up 9 bases, with 15 bases separating them. This CDR3 has 12 amino acids. Germline assignment: CDR1 MDHEN and CDR2 SYDVKM. CDR3 nucleotide sequence: TGTGCCAGCAGCCCCACCCCCGCTGGGCAGTACTTC. This translates into CASSPTPAGQYF.

This clonotype was observed a few times. The rearrangement uses TRBV7-8 and TRBJ2-7; 14 bases are a match to TRBD2. CDR1 is SGHVS and CDR2 is FQNEAQ in the germline V gene. The CDR3 runs to 15 residues. The junction had 6 bases not matched to a gene; V was cut back by 7 bases and J by 4 bases. CDR3 coding DNA: TGTGCCAGCATGGTGGGGACTAGCGGGAGATACGAGCAGTACTTC. Encoded protein: CASMVGTSGRYEQYF.

This clonotype has at least ten counts. V is TRBV5-1 and J is TRBJ2-7; D possibly corresponds to TRBD2 (5 bases). The germline V and J ends were trimmed by 5 bases and 1 base, with 16 bases remaining between them. The CDR3 totals 15 residues. Germline lookup yields CDR1 SGHRS and CDR2 YFSETQ. CDR3 protein: CASSRRISGSYEQYF. CDR3 DNA sequence: TGCGCCAGCAGTCGTCGCATAAGCGGATCCTACGAGCAGTACTTC.

This clonotype was seen many times. V usage is TRBV20-1 and J usage is TRBJ1-1; D gene unclear. CDR1 and CDR2 (germline): DFQATT, SNEGSKA (reference sequence). V was shortened by 7 bases and J by 1 base, with 7 bases between the two germline ends. This CDR3 has 11 amino acids. This CDR3 reads CSVRKNTEAFF. The CDR3 DNA is TGCAGTGTTAGGAAGAACACTGAAGCTTTCTTT.

V and J are TRBV19 and TRBJ2-7; TRBD1 matches at 7 bases. Germline CDR1 LNHDA, CDR2 SQIVND (reference sequence). V was pared by 1 base and J by 5 bases, with 20 bases of the junction left unmatched. This CDR3 has 19 amino acids. CDR3 bases: TGTGCCAGTAGTATAGTGGGGGACAGTTTCCCCAAGCTAGTAGACGAGCAGTACTTC. Its translation is CASSIVGDSFPKLVDEQYF.

This clonotype has only a few counts. The chain combines TRBV27 with TRBJ2-2, with D possibly matching TRBD2 (6 bases). In germline, CDR1 is MNHEY, CDR2 SMNVEV (reference sequence). The ends were cut back, 3 bases at V and 4 bases at J, with 18 bases in the middle. The CDR3 runs 17 residues. For the CDR3, the DNA is TGTGCCAGCAGTTTGGCGGGACCCGGGTGGGCCACCGGGGAGCTGTTTTTT. As protein: CASSLAGPGWATGELFF.

The chain combines TRBV18 with TRBJ2-5; TRBD2 might be the D (5 bases). The CDR3 is 12 residues long. The V gene lost 0 bases and the J gene lost 13 bases, with 12 bases spanning the gap. Germline lookup yields CDR1 KGHSH and CDR2 LQKENI. The CDR3 bases are TGTGCCAGCTCACCACCGTCAGCGGATCCGTACTTC. Its translation: CASSPPSADPYF.

The V call is TRBV12-3 or TRBV12-4, the J call TRBJ2-7; D remains unclear. The V gene lost 2 bases and the J gene lost 0 bases, with 14 bases spanning the gap. There are 16 residues in the CDR3. The CDR3 region has the DNA TGTGCCAGCAGTTTAAGTCGGCAGTGGTTCTCCTACGAGCAGTACTTC. Translating gives CASSLSRQWFSYEQYF.

The rearrangement links TRBV14 to TRBJ2-2; 11 positions match TRBD2. The V gene's germline CDR1 is SGHDN and CDR2 FVKESK. The CDR3 totals 16 residues. Trimming removed 2 bases from V and 6 bases from J; junction bases left unmatched: 5. Here the CDR3 DNA reads TGTGCCAGCAGCCAACACGCTAGCGGGAGGTCCGGGGAGCTGTTTTTT. Residues: CASSQHASGRSGELFF.